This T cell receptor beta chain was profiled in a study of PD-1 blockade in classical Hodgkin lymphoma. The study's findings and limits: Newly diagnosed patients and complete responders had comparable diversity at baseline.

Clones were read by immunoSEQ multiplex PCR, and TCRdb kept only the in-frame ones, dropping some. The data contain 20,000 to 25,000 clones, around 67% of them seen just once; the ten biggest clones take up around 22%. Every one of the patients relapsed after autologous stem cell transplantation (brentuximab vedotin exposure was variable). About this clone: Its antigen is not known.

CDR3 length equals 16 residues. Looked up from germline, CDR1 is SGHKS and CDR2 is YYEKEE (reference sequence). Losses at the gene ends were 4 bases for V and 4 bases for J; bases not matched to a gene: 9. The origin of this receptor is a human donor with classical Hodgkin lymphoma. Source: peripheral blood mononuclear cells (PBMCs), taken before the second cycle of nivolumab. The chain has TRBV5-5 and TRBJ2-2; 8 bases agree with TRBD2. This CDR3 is CASSPLAGSFTGELFF. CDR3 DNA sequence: TGTGCCAGCAGCCCCTTAGCGGGGAGTTTCACCGGGGAGCTGTTTTTT. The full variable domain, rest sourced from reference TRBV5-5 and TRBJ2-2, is DAGVTQSPTHLIKTRGQQVTLRCSPISGHKSVSWYQQVLGQGPQFIFQYYEKEERGRGNFPDRFSARQFPNYSSELNVNALLLGDSALYLCASSPLAGSFTGELFFGEGSRLTVL.